This T cell receptor (beta chain) is from a study of shared clonotypes between healthy human individuals. The CDR3 totals 16 residues. J lost 5 bases, V lost 3 bases, and 9 bases had no gene match. Looked up from germline, CDR1 is LNHDA and CDR2 is SQIVND (reference sequence). CD4+ cells yielded CD45RA+ naive and CD45RA-negative memory subsets. Study-wide findings and caveats: Memory subsets had estimated richness that was generally smaller than that of naive subsets. Sequencing depth was expected to influence donor clonotype sharing. Roughly 5% of naive CD4 clonotypes were shared across four donors.

Clones were read by immunoSEQ multiplex PCR, and TCRdb kept only the in-frame ones, dropping some. The table includes a few hundred thousand clones, roughly 70% detected once. Comment on this clone: Its cognate antigen is unknown.

The sample was memory CD4+ T cells sorted from blood. Subset here: CD45RA-negative fraction. The receptor's source is a man aged 25 to 40 in good health. The rearrangement links TRBV19 to TRBJ2-1, with 8 positions matching TRBD2. The CDR3 DNA sequence: TGTGCCAGTAGTATTCGGGTAGCGGGACTAAACAATGAGCAGTTCTTC. Protein sequence: CASSIRVAGLNNEQFF.